This T cell receptor beta chain was captured in a study of blood T cell repertoires in COVID-19. About the research overall: The study drew acute and convalescent COVID-19 samples from the United States, Italy and Spain. PBMCs, B-cell-depleted T cells, or T cells provided the cDNA or gDNA that made up the material.

Germline CDR1 and CDR2: KGHSH and LQKENI. This CDR3 contains 17 residues. J was trimmed by 4 bases and V by 0 bases; bases with no gene match: 10. In the authors' workflow: For nucleated cells, counts were estimated from reference gene primer amplification. TCRdb's table, derived via immunoSEQ multiplex PCR, lists solely in-frame clones and lacks some. From that table come the V and J calls and clone size; the DNA was used to work out D and trimming. The sample has around 130,000 clones; more than 75% are singletons. The sequence came from a man in his fifties or sixties with acute or convalescent COVID-19. The sample consisted of peripheral blood. V gene TRBV18 combines with J gene TRBJ2-7; 9 bases align to TRBD1. CDR3 loop: CASSPPAADRGVYEQYF. The CDR3 DNA follows: TGTGCCAGCTCACCACCGGCGGCGGACAGGGGAGTATACGAGCAGTACTTC. Looking up the rest from reference TRBV18 and TRBJ2-7 gives the full variable domain: NAGVMQNPRHLVRRRGQEARLRCSPMKGHSHVYWYRQLPEEGLKFMVYLQKENIIDESGMPKERFSAEFPKEGPSILRIQQVVRGDSAAYFCASSPPAADRGVYEQYFGPGTRLTVT.